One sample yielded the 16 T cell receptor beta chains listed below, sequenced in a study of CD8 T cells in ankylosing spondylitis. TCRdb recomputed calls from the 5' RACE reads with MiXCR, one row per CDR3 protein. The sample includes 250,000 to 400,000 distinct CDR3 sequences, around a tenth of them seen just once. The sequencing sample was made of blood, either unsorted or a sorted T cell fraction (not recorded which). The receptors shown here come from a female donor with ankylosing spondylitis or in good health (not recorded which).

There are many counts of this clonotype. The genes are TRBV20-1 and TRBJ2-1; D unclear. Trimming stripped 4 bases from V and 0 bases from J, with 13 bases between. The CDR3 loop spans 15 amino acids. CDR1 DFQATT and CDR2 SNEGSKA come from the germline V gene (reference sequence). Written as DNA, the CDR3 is TGCAGTGCTACTCCCACGGTGAGCTCCTACAATGAGCAGTTCTTC. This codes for CSATPTVSSYNEQFF.

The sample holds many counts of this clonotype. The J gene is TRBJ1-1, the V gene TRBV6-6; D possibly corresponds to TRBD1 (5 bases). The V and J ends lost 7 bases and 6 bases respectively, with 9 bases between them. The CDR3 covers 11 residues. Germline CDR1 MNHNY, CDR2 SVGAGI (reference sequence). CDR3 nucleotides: TGTGCCAGCACCCGGGGACCTGAAGCTTTCTTT. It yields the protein CASTRGPEAFF.

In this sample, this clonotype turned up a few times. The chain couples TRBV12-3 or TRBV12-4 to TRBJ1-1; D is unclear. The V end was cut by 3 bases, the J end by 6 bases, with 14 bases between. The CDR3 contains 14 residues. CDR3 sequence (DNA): TGTGCCAGCAGTTTCACCCAACTTGGCGCTGAAGCTTTCTTT. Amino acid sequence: CASSFTQLGAEAFF.

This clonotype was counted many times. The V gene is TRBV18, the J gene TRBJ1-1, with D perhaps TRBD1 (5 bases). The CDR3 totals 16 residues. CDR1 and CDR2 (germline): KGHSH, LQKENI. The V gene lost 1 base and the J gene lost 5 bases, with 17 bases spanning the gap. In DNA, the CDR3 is TGTGCCAGCTCACCACTTCCGGGACGGGGAGAGACTGAAGCTTTCTTT. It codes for CASSPLPGRGETEAFF.

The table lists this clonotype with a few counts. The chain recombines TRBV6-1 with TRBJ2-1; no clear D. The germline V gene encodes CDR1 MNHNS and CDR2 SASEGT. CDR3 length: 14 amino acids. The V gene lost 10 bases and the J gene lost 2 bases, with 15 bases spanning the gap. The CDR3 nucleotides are TGTGCCACCCGAACTCCGGTGACCTACAATGAGCAGTTCTTC. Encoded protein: CATRTPVTYNEQFF.

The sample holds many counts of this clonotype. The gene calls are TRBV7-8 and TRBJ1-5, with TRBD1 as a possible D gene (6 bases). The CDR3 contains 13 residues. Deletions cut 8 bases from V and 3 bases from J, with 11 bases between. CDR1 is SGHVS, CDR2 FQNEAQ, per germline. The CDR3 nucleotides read TGTGCCAGCTCCGGACAGACCAATCAGCCCCAGCATTTT. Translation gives CASSGQTNQPQHF.

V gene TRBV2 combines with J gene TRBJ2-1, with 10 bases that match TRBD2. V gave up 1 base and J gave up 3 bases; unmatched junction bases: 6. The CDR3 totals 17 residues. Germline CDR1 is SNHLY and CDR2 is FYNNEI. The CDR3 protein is CASSEGFTSGVYNEQFF. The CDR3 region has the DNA TGTGCCAGCAGTGAAGGTTTCACTAGCGGGGTCTACAATGAGCAGTTCTTC.

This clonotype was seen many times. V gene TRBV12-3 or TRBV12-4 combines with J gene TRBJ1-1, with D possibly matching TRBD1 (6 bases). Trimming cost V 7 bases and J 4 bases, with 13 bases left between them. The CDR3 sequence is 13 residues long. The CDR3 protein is CASTIIQGTEAFF. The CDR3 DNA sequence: TGTGCCAGCACCATTATACAGGGCACTGAAGCTTTCTTT.

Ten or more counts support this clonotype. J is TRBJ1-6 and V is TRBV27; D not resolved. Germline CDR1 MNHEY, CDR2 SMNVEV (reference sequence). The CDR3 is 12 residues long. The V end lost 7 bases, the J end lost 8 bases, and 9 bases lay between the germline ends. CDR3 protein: CASTSGDSPLHF. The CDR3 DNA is TGTGCCAGCACCTCCGGGGATTCACCCCTCCACTTT.

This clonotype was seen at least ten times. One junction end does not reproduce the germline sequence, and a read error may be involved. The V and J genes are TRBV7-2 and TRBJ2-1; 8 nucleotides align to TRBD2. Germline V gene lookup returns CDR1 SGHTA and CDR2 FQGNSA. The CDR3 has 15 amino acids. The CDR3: CASSPSGSSYNEQFF. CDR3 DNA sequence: TGCGCCAGCAGTCCCAGCGGGAGCTCCTACAATGAGCAGTTCTTC.

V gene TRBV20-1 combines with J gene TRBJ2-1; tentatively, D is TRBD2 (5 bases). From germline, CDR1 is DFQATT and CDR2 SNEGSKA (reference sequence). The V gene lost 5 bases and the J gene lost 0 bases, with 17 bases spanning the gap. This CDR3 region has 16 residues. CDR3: CSAAQGWRSSYNEQFF. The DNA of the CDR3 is TGCAGTGCTGCCCAAGGGTGGAGGAGCTCCTACAATGAGCAGTTCTTC.

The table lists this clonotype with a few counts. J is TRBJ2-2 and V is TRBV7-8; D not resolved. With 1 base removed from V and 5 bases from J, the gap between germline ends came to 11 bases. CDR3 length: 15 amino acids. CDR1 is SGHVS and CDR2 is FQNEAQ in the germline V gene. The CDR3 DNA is TGTGCCAGCAGCTTAGTGGTCAGTGGGACCGGGGAGCTGTTTTTT. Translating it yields CASSLVVSGTGELFF.

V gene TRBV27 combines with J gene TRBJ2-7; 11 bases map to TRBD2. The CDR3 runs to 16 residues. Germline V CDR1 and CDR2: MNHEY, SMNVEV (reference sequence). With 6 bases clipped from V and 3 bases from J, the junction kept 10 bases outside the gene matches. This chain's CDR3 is CASSSTSGSPLYEQYF. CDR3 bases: TGTGCCAGCAGCTCCACTAGCGGGAGCCCACTCTACGAGCAGTACTTC.

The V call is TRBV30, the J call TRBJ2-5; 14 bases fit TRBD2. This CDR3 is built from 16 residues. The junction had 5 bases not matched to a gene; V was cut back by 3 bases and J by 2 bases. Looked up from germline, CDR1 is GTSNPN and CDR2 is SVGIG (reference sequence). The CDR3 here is CAWSLGLAGGQETQYF. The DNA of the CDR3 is TGTGCCTGGAGCTTAGGACTAGCGGGAGGACAAGAGACCCAGTACTTC.

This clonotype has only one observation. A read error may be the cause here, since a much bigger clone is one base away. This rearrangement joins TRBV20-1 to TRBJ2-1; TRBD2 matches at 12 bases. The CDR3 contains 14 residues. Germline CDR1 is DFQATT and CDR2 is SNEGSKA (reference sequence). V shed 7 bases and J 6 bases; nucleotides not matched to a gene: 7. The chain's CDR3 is CSGRTSGEFNEQFF. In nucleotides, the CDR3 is TGCAGTGGTAGGACTAGCGGGGAATTCAATGAGCAGTTCTTC.

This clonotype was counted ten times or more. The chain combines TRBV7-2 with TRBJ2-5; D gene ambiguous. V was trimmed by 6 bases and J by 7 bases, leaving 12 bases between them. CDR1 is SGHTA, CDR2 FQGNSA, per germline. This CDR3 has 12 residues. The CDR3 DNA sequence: TGTGCCAGCAGTCCTAACTCGGGGACCCAGTACTTC. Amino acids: CASSPNSGTQYF.